This TCR beta chain came from a study of T cells in Graves' hyperthyroidism and ophthalmopathy. General study findings and limits: In validation, the model predicted ophthalmopathy. These predictions came a median roughly 7.1 months before onset.

CDR1 and CDR2 from the germline V gene are SEHNR and FQNEAQ (reference sequence). After removal of 3 bases from V and 6 bases from J, the junction contained 7 bases not matched to a gene. The CDR3 has 15 residues. This clonotype was observed many times. The antigen is not known. RNA transcripts gave rise to amplified TCR beta CDR3 regions. An initial round of RT-PCR targeting the TCR CDR3 relied on the HTBI primer set. From the multiplex PCR reads, TCRdb called clonotypes with MiXCR, one entry per CDR3 protein. Found here are roughly 420,000 distinct CDR3 sequences, approximately 13% of them singletons; the top ten hold approximately 5.3%. A lack of ophthalmopathy progression within 18 months defined stable Graves' hyperthyroidism. Among the patients, aged 18 to 65, hyperthyroidism was newly diagnosed and had lasted under 2 months. PBMCs were obtained from under 13 ml fresh peripheral blood.

The V gene is TRBV7-9, the J gene TRBJ2-7; 11 nucleotides line up with TRBD2. The specimen sequenced was blood. The sequence came from a woman under 30 with Graves' hyperthyroidism. In nucleotides, the CDR3 is TGTGCCAGCAGCTTGACCCCCCTAGCGGGAGGCGAGCAGTACTTC. It specifies CASSLTPLAGGEQYF. The full variable domain, rest sourced from reference TRBV7-9 and TRBJ2-7, is DTGVSQNPRHKITKRGQNVTFRCDPISEHNRLYWYRQTLGQGPEFLTYFQNEAQLEKSRLLSDRFSAERPKGSFSTLEIQRTEQGDSAMYLCASSLTPLAGGEQYFGPGTRLTVT.